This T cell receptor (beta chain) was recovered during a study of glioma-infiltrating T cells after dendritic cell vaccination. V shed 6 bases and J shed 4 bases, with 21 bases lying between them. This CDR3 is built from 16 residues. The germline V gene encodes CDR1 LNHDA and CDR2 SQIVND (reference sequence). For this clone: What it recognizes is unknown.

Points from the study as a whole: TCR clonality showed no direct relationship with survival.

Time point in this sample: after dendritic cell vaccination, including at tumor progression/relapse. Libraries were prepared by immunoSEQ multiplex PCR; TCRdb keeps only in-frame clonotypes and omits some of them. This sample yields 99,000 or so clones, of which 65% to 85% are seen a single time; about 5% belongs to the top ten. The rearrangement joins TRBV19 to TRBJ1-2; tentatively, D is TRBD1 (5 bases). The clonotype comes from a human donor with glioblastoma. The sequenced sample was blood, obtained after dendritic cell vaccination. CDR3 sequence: CASRPSLGAAFYGYTF. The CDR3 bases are TGTGCCAGTAGGCCCTCCTTAGGGGCGGCCTTCTATGGCTACACCTTC.